The clone carrying this TCR beta chain was recorded only once. Its antigen is still unknown. Time point indicated: recipient sample about 28 days before transplant, after cytoreduction. Recipients were bled about 28 days pretransplant and at posttransplant days 30, 100, 180. The CDR3 loop spans 15 amino acids. After removal of 4 bases from V and 3 bases from J, the junction contained 4 bases not matched to a gene. In germline, CDR1 is SGHRS, CDR2 YFSETQ. This specimen belongs to a study of T cell clonotyping in hematopoietic cell transplantation. Turning to the study itself: Pretransplant recipient samples were taken after cytoreduction. General study findings and limits: After transplant, recipient diversity fell while pathologically expanded clonotypes grew through day 180.

Assay used: immunoSEQ multiplex PCR; TCRdb lists only in-frame clones, some missing. The sample has about 45,000 clones, roughly 80% seen once. The chain recombines TRBV5-1 with TRBJ2-4, with 10 bases fitting TRBD1. This specimen was peripheral blood mononuclear cells, taken before stem cell transplant. The TCR comes from a man in his sixties with myelodysplastic syndrome. Some clones in this sample may be carry-over from other donors' samples. The CDR3 sequence is CASSGTGVGKNIQYF. The CDR3 bases are TGCGCCAGCAGCGGGACAGGGGTAGGCAAAAACATTCAGTACTTC.